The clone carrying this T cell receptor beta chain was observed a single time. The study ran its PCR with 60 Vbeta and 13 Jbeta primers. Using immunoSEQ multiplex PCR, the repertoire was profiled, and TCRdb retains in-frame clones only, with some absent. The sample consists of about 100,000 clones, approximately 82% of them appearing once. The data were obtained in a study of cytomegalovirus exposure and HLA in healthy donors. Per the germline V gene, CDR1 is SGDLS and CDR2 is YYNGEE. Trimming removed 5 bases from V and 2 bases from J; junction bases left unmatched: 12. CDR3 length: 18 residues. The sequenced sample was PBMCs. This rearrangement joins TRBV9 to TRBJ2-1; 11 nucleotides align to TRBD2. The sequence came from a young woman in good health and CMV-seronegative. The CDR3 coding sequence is TGTGCCAGCAGTTTCCAAATGACTAGCGGGAACACCTACAATGAGCAGTTCTTC. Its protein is CASSFQMTSGNTYNEQFF.